A selection of T cell receptor beta chains follows, all from one sample in a study of Ad26.COV2.S vaccination and SARS-CoV-2 variants. The assay was immunoSEQ multiplex PCR, and TCRdb's table has in-frame clones only and misses some. The sample lists about 350,000 clones, around 88% seen once, with about 5% in the top ten. This specimen consisted of peripheral blood, obtained in a trial of Ad26.COV2.S vaccine versus placebo. These receptors all stem from a person between 18 and 65 years old who received the Ad26.COV2.S COVID-19 vaccine or a placebo. Each CDR3 is given with its conserved first and last residue. The order of the fields is J gene, V gene, D gene, clone size, CDR3 DNA, CDR3 protein. D genes are given only for firm matches. Part of the rows lack a size; the others show once, few, many or a class for expanded clones.

TRBJ2-7,TRBV2,NA,NA,TGTGCCAGCAGTGAAGAGGGGGGCAGGGTGGTCGAGCAGTACTTC,CASSEEGGRVVEQYF
TRBJ1-3,TRBV27,TRBD1,NA,TGTGCCAGCAGTAAGACAGGGGCTGGAAACACCATATATTTT,CASSKTGAGNTIYF
TRBJ1-4,TRBV19,NA,NA,TGTGCCAGTACCCCGGGGGCAACTAATGAAAAACTGTTTTTT,CASTPGATNEKLFF
TRBJ1-5,TRBV19,NA,few,TGTGCCAGTAGTATCTCTACAGTCAGCAATCAGCCCCAGCATTTT,CASSISTVSNQPQHF
TRBJ2-1,TRBV25-1,TRBD2,once,TGTGCCAGCAGTGCAGGGACTAGCGGGAGCTCCTACAATGAGCAGTTCTTC,CASSAGTSGSSYNEQFF
TRBJ1-1,TRBV6-5,NA,once,TGTGCCAGCAGTTACTCGAACATTGGTTGGACTGAAGCTTTCTTT,CASSYSNIGWTEAFF
TRBJ1-6,TRBV4-3,NA,few,TGCGCCAGCAGCCAAGATTCCGGGTATAATTCACCCCTCCACTTT,CASSQDSGYNSPLHF
TRBJ1-4,TRBV5-1,TRBD1,NA,TGCGCCAGCAGCTTGGTGGGGCGACAGGGTCTTGCAACTAATGAAAAACTGTTTTTT,CASSLVGRQGLATNEKLFF
TRBJ2-5,TRBV18,NA,once,TGTGCCAGCTCACCACCCTGGGCAGGCCAAGAGACCCAGTACTTC,CASSPPWAGQETQYF
TRBJ2-7,TRBV28,NA,NA,TGTGCCAGCAGTCCCGGGGGTATAAGGTCCTACGAGCAGTACTTC,CASSPGGIRSYEQYF
TRBJ2-7,TRBV29-1,NA,NA,TGCAGCGTTGGGGACCCTGGGGACGAGCAGTACTTC,CSVGDPGDEQYF
TRBJ1-4,TRBV7-9,NA,NA,TGTGCCAGCAGCTCCGGAGACAGTCGGTCAAAACTGTTTTTT,CASSSGDSRSKLFF
TRBJ2-1,TRBV7-9,NA,NA,TGTGCCAGCAGCTTAATGGGGATCTCTACAAATGAGCAGTTCTTC,CASSLMGISTNEQFF
TRBJ1-1,TRBV13,NA,NA,TGTGCCAGCAGCTTAGTGATTTTAGGGTCCAGGAGGCCGAACACTGAAGCTTTCTTT,CASSLVILGSRRPNTEAFF
TRBJ2-2,TRBV27,NA,NA,TGTGCCAGCACCAGGACACTAATTTCCGCGAACACCGGGGAGCTGTTTTTT,CASTRTLISANTGELFF
TRBJ2-5,TRBV20-1,NA,NA,TGCAGTGCCCCGGTAGGGGAGACCCAGTACTTC,CSAPVGETQYF
TRBJ2-3,TRBV29-1,TRBD2,NA,TGCAGCGTCCCCCTAGCGGGGGGGAGGGATACGCAGTATTTT,CSVPLAGGRDTQYF
TRBJ1-3,TRBV9,NA,NA,TGTGCCAGCAGCGTAGAGGAGTGGGACCCCTCTGGAAACACCATATATTTT,CASSVEEWDPSGNTIYF
TRBJ1-1,TRBV12-3/TRBV12-4,NA,NA,TGTGCCAGCAGTTTCCAGGGTGATAAAGCTTTCTTT,CASSFQGDKAFF
TRBJ1-3,TRBV12-5,NA,NA,TGTGCTAGTGGTTTGGTAAACGGAGGCACCATATATTTT,CASGLVNGGTIYF
TRBJ1-1,TRBV19,TRBD1,NA,TGTGCCAGTAGTTACTTTCCAGGGGGCGGGAACACTGAAGCTTTCTTT,CASSYFPGGGNTEAFF
TRBJ1-1,TRBV18,NA,NA,TGTGCCAGCTCATCTGACGGAAACACTGAAGCTTTCTTT,CASSSDGNTEAFF
TRBJ1-1,TRBV28,TRBD1,NA,TGTGCCAGCAGTCCCAGGGGGAGGGGGAACACTGAAGCTTTCTTT,CASSPRGRGNTEAFF
TRBJ1-1,TRBV19,NA,once,TGTGCCAGTAGTTCAAGACAGAACACTGAAGCTTTCTTT,CASSSRQNTEAFF
TRBJ1-6,TRBV3-1/TRBV3-2,NA,NA,TGTGCCAGCAGCCCATCAAGTCATTCACCCCTCCACTTT,CASSPSSHSPLHF
TRBJ1-1,TRBV2,TRBD1,NA,TGTGCCAGCAGCCGGACAGGGTTGGGGGCTTTCTTT,CASSRTGLGAFF
TRBJ1-1,TRBV6-5,NA,NA,TGTGCCAGCAGGCATCAGGAGAACACTGAAGCTTTCTTT,CASRHQENTEAFF
TRBJ1-2,TRBV12-3/TRBV12-4,NA,NA,TGTGCCAGCAGTTTAAAGGGTAGGGATGGCTACACCTTC,CASSLKGRDGYTF
TRBJ1-3,TRBV29-1,NA,NA,TGCAGCGTTCAAGAACGAGAGGGTGGCTCTGGAAACACCATATATTTT,CSVQEREGGSGNTIYF
TRBJ2-7,TRBV28,NA,NA,TGTGCCAGCAGGGGGCTGGACGCAGGGAGCTACGAGCAGTACTTC,CASRGLDAGSYEQYF
TRBJ1-1,TRBV7-3,TRBD1,NA,TGTGCCAGCGCTCGACAGGGTAACACTGAAGCTTTCTTT,CASARQGNTEAFF
TRBJ1-2,TRBV2,NA,few,TGTGCCAGCAGTGTAGTACAGGGCGGCGGCTACACCTTC,CASSVVQGGGYTF
TRBJ1-4,TRBV30,NA,once,TGTGCCTGGAGTTTCCGACGGGGTGAAAAACTGTTTTTT,CAWSFRRGEKLFF
TRBJ2-7,TRBV18,TRBD1,NA,TGTGCCAGCTCACCACAGGGGACAGGGAATGAGCAGTACTTC,CASSPQGTGNEQYF
TRBJ2-2,TRBV24-1,TRBD2,NA,TGTGCCACCAGTGATCCCACTAGCGGGGGGGCCCCCGGGGAGCTGTTTTTT,CATSDPTSGGAPGELFF
TRBJ2-1,TRBV9,TRBD2,NA,TGTGCCAGCAGCCAAGGGACTAGCGGGAGTTTTTACAATGAGCAGTTCTTC,CASSQGTSGSFYNEQFF
TRBJ1-4,TRBV4-3,NA,NA,TGCGCCAGCAGCCAAGATAGGGGGGCAACTAATGAAAAACTGTTTTTT,CASSQDRGATNEKLFF
TRBJ2-7,TRBV24-1,NA,NA,TGTGCCACACGGGATTGGGGGTGGTTCTCCTACGAGCAGTACTTC,CATRDWGWFSYEQYF
TRBJ2-7,TRBV5-6,NA,NA,TGTGCCAGCAGCTTGGCACGGAGGGGCTACGAGCAGTACTTC,CASSLARRGYEQYF
TRBJ1-1,TRBV19,NA,NA,TGTGCCAGTAGTATAATCGCTGGGTTGGACACTGAAGCTTTCTTT,CASSIIAGLDTEAFF
TRBJ2-7,TRBV5-5,NA,NA,TGTGCCAGCAGCCCGCCAGGGACCTACGAGCAGTACTTC,CASSPPGTYEQYF
TRBJ1-1,TRBV19,NA,NA,TGTGCCAGTAGTCCAGGATACAGGAACACTGAAGCTTTCTTT,CASSPGYRNTEAFF
TRBJ2-7,TRBV29-1,TRBD2,NA,TGCAGCGTTGGCGATGGACTAGCGGGAGACTACGAGCAGTACTTC,CSVGDGLAGDYEQYF
TRBJ1-2,TRBV5-1,TRBD1,NA,TGCGCCAGCAGCGTCCGACAGGGGACTAACTATGGCTACACCTTC,CASSVRQGTNYGYTF